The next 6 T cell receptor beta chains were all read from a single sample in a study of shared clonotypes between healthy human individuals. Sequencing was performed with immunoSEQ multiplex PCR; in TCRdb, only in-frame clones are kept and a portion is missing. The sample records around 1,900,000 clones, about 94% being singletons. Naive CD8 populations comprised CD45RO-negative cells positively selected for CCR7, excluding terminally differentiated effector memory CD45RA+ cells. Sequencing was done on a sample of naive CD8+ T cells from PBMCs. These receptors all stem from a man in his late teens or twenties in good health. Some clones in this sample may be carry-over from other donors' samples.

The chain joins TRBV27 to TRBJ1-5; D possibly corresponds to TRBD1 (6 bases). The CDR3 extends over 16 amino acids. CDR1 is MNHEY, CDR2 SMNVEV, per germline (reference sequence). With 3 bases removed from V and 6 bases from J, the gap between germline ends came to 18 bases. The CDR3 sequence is CASSFSSGETVQPQHF. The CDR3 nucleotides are TGTGCCAGCAGTTTTTCATCAGGGGAGACCGTTCAGCCCCAGCATTTT.

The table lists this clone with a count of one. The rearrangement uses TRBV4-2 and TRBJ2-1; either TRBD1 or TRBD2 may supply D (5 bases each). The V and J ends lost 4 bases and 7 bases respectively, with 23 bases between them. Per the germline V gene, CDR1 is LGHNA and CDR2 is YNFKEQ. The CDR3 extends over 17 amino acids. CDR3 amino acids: CASSLHRGRGAGNEQFF. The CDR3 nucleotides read TGTGCCAGCAGCCTGCACCGCGGTCGAGGGGCCGGGAATGAGCAGTTCTTC.

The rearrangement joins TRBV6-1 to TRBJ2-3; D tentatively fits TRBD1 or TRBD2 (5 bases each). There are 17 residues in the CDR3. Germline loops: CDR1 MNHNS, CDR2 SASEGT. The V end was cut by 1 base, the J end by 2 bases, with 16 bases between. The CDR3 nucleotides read TGTGCCAGCAGTGAAGATCTCCGGGACCACGACACAGATACGCAGTATTTT. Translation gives CASSEDLRDHDTDTQYF.

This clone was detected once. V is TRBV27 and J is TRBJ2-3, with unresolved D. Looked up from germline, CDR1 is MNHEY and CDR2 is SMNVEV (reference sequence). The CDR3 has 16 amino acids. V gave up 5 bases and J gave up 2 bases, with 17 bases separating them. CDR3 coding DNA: TGTGCCAGCAGTCCGTCAGACGGCGAGATCACAGATACGCAGTATTTT. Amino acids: CASSPSDGEITDTQYF.

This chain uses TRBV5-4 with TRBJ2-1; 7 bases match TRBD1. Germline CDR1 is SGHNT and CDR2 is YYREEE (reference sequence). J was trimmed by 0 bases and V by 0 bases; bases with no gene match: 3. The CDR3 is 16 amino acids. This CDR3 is CASSLGRDSSYNEQFF. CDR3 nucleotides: TGTGCCAGCAGCTTGGGCCGGGACAGCTCCTACAATGAGCAGTTCTTC.

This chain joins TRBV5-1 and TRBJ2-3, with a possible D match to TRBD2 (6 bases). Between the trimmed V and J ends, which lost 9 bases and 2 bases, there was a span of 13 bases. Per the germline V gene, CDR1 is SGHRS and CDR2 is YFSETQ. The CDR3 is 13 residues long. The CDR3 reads CATGGLITDTQYF. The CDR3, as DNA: TGCGCCACCGGGGGACTGATCACAGATACGCAGTATTTT.